What follows are 7 T cell receptor beta chains derived from one specimen sequenced in a study of T-cell memory formation after mild COVID-19. TCRdb called the 5' RACE reads again in MiXCR, with one record for every CDR3 protein. This sample has about 600,000 distinct CDR3 sequences; less than 25% occur once, and the top ten carry around 8.4%. Input material: PBMCs or a T cell subset sorted from them (not recorded which). The source of these receptors is an adult woman who had mild COVID-19 (a few samples of this study predate the infection). Cell type and time point are not known.

This clonotype was seen ten or more times. The V gene is TRBV5-6, the J gene TRBJ2-5; D unresolved. V gave up 1 base and J gave up 4 bases, with 5 bases separating them. The CDR3 extends over 12 amino acids. The germline gives CDR1 SGHDT, CDR2 YYEEEE. CDR3 in amino acids: CASSLSVETQYF. The DNA for the CDR3 is TGTGCCAGCAGCTTGTCGGTAGAGACCCAGTACTTC.

The V gene is TRBV4-1, the J gene TRBJ1-2; D is ambiguous. This CDR3 has 15 residues. Per germline, CDR1 MGHRA and CDR2 YSYEKL. V lost 0 bases to trimming and J lost 1 base, with 9 bases between them. The chain's CDR3 is CASSQEREVNYGYTF. Here the CDR3 DNA reads TGCGCCAGCAGCCAAGAGAGGGAGGTTAACTATGGCTACACCTTC.

V and J are TRBV7-9 and TRBJ1-2; D is ambiguous. The ends were cut back, 3 bases at V and 10 bases at J, with 12 bases in the middle. Germline V lookup: CDR1 SEHNR, CDR2 FQNEAQ (reference sequence). The CDR3 runs 12 residues. The CDR3 here is CASSFAAGDYTF. CDR3 nucleotides: TGTGCCAGCAGCTTCGCCGCCGGGGACTACACCTTC.

In its sample, this clonotype was seen a few times. The chain combines TRBV24-1 with TRBJ2-3; 12 positions agree with TRBD2. Germline loops: CDR1 KGHDR, CDR2 SFDVKD. The CDR3 spans 18 residues. Unmatched junction bases numbered 7, after V lost 4 bases and J lost 0 bases. CDR3 loop: CATSDPGLAGLSTDTQYF. The CDR3 DNA sequence: TGTGCCACCAGTGACCCAGGACTAGCGGGACTGAGCACAGATACGCAGTATTTT.

The table lists this clonotype with a few counts. The rearrangement uses TRBV2 and TRBJ2-1; D gene uncertain. Germline V gene lookup returns CDR1 SNHLY and CDR2 FYNNEI. V was clipped by 10 bases and J by 7 bases, with 8 bases between them. The CDR3 contains 10 residues. CDR3 region: CAIKRNEQFF. CDR3 DNA: TGTGCCATCAAAAGGAATGAGCAGTTCTTC.

There are a few counts of this clonotype. This sequence joins TRBV6-1 and TRBJ1-5; 9 bases match TRBD1. Germline V gene lookup returns CDR1 MNHNS and CDR2 SASEGT. This CDR3 contains 15 residues. With 5 bases clipped from V and 4 bases from J, the junction kept 6 bases outside the gene matches. The CDR3 bases are TGTGCCAGCAGTATAGGACAGGGGATGAATCAGCCCCAGCATTTT. As protein: CASSIGQGMNQPQHF.

V usage is TRBV4-1 and J usage is TRBJ1-2, with TRBD1 as a possible D gene (5 bases). Germline V lookup: CDR1 MGHRA, CDR2 YSYEKL. CDR3 length: 13 amino acids. V was shortened by 0 bases and J by 8 bases, with 10 bases between the two germline ends. The CDR3 coding sequence is TGCGCCAGCAGCCAAGAGCAGGGTGGAGGCTACACCTTC. This encodes CASSQEQGGGYTF.